This record concerns one T cell receptor (beta chain) sequence. Clones were sequenced by immunoSEQ multiplex PCR, and TCRdb holds only the in-frame ones, with some missing. Among roughly 49,000 clones, less than 90% were seen once, and the ten largest hold roughly 1.5%. This CDR3 comprises 11 residues. The V and J ends lost 1 base and 11 bases respectively, with 6 bases between them. These data are taken from a study of blood T cell repertoires in COVID-19. The chain employs TRBV12-3 or TRBV12-4 and TRBJ2-4, with D possibly matching TRBD1 (6 bases). Sequencing input: peripheral blood. The TCR sequence derives from a man in his fifties with acute or convalescent COVID-19. In DNA, the CDR3 is TGTGCCAGCAGTTTAGGGGGGCTTCAGTACTTC. Its protein is CASSLGGLQYF.